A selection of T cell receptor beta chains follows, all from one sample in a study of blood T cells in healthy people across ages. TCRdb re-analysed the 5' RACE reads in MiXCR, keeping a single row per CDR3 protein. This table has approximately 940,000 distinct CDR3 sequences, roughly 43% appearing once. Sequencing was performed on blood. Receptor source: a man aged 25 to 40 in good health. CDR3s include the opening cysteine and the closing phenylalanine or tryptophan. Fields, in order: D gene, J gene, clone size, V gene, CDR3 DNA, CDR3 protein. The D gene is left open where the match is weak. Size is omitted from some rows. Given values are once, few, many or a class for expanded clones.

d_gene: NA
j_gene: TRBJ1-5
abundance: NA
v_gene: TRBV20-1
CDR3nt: TGCAGTGCTAGAAGCGAGAACAATCAGCCCCAGCATTTT
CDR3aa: CSARSENNQPQHF

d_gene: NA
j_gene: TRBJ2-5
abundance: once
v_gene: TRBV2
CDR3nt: TGTGCCAGCAGTGAGGACGTAGGGCCGAAGTACTTC
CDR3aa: CASSEDVGPKYF

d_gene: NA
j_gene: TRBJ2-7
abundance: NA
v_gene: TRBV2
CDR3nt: TGTGCCAGCAGTGATAGTCTCGAGCAGTACTTC
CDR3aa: CASSDSLEQYF

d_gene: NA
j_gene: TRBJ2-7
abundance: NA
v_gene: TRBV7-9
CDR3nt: TGTGCCAGCAGCTTAGGGGAGGACAGCTCCTACGAGCAGTACTTC
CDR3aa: CASSLGEDSSYEQYF

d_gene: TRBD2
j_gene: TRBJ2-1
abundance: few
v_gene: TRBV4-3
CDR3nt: TGCGCCAGCAGCCGGACTAGCGGGGGGGCTAAGTACAATGAGCAGTTCTTC
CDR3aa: CASSRTSGGAKYNEQFF

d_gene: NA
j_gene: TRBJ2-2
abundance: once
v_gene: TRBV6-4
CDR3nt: TGTGCCAGCAAGGCGGCGGAAACCGGGGAGCTGTTTTTT
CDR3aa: CASKAAETGELFF

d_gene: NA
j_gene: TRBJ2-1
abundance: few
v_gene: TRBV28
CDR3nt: TGTGCCAGCACCTTGGACTATAGCTCCTACAATGAGCAGTTCTTC
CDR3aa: CASTLDYSSYNEQFF

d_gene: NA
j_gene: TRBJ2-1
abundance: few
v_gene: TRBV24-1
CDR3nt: TGTGCCACCAGAAATAGCGGAGGAGATCTCCATGAGCAGTTCTTC
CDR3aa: CATRNSGGDLHEQFF

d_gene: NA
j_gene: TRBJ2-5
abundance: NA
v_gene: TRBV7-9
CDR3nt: TGTGCCAGCAGCTTATTGGGCAGCTTCCAAGAGACCCAGTACTTC
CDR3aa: CASSLLGSFQETQYF

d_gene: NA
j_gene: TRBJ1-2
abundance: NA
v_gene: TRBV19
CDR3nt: TGTGCCAGTAGTGGACAGAGATATGGCTACACCTTC
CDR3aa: CASSGQRYGYTF

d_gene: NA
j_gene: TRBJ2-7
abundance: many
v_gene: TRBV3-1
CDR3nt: TGTGCCAGCAGCCATCGTTCCCTGGGCAAGTACGAGCAGTACTTC
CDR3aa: CASSHRSLGKYEQYF

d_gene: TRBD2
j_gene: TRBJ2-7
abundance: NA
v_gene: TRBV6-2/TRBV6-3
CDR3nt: TGTGCCAGCAGCGCTTCTAGCGGTCTCGAGCAGTACTTC
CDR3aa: CASSASSGLEQYF

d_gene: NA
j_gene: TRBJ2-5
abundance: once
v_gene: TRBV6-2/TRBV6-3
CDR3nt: TGTGCCAGCAGACAGACCCTAGTTGTGGAGACCCAGTACTTC
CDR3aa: CASRQTLVVETQYF

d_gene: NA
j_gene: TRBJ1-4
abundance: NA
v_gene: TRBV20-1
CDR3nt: TGCAGTGCTAGAGATCAGACCGGGGGTAATGAAAAACTGTTTTTT
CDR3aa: CSARDQTGGNEKLFF

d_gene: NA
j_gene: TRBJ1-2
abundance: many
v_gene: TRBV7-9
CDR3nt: TGTGCCAGCAGCCCCGGACGGGCGGTCTATGGCTACACCTTC
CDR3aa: CASSPGRAVYGYTF

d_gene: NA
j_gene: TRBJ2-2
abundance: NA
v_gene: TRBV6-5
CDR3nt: TGTGCCAGCAGCCCCGGCTCCCCAACCACCGGGGAGCTGTTTTTT
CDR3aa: CASSPGSPTTGELFF

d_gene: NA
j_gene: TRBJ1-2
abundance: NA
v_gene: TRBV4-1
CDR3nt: TGCGCCAGCAGCCAAGTCGGGGGGCCGAGTAGCAACTATGGCTACACCTTC
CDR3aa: CASSQVGGPSSNYGYTF

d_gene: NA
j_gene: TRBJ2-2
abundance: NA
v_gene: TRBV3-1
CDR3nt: TGTGCCAGCAGCCTTAGGACCAATCCCGGGGAGCTGTTTTTT
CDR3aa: CASSLRTNPGELFF

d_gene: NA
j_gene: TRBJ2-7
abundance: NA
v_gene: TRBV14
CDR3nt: TGTGCCAGCAGCCACTATGCAGGGCCCTCCTACGAGCAGTACTTC
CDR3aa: CASSHYAGPSYEQYF

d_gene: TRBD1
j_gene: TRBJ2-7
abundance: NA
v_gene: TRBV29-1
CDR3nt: TGCAGCGTTGAAAAGACAGGGCTTCTATACGAGCAGTACTTC
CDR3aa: CSVEKTGLLYEQYF

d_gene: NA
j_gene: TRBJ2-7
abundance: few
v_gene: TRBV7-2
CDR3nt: TGTGCCAGCAGCTTAGATCTATCCAGGCTTGCCTACGAGCAGTACTTC
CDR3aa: CASSLDLSRLAYEQYF

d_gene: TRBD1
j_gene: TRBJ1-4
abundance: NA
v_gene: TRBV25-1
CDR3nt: TGTGCCAGCAGCCCCAGACAGGGCGCTGAAAAACTGTTTTTT
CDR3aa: CASSPRQGAEKLFF

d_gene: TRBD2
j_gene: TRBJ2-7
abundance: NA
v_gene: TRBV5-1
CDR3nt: TGCGCCAGCAGCTTGCTACTAGCGGATTACGAGCAGTACTTC
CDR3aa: CASSLLLADYEQYF

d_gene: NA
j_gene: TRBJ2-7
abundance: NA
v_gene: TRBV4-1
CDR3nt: TGCGCCAGCAGCCAAGACGGGCAGTACAACGAGCAGTACTTC
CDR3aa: CASSQDGQYNEQYF

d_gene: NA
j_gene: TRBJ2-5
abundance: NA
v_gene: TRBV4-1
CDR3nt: TGCGCCAGCAGCCTCTCCCCCGGCCTTCAAGAGACCCAGTACTTC
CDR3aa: CASSLSPGLQETQYF

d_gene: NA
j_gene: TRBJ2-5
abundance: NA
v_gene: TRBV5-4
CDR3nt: TGTGCCAGCAGTAAACTCGCTAGCGTAGTAGAGACCCAGTACTTC
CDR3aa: CASSKLASVVETQYF

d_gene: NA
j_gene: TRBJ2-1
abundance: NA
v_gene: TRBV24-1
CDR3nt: TGTGCCACCGGGGACCAACTATACAATGAGCAGTTCTTC
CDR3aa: CATGDQLYNEQFF

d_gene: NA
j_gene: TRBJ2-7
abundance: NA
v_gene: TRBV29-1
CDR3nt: TGCAGCGTTGGACAGACGCGCTCCTACGAGCAGTACTTC
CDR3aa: CSVGQTRSYEQYF

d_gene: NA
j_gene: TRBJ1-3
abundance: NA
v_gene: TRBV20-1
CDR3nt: TGCAGTGGGTGGGGGGGCTCTGGAAACACCATATATTTT
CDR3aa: CSGWGGSGNTIYF

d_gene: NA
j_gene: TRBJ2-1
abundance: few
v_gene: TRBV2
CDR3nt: TGTGCCAGCAGTGTTTTGGCTGCTATGTACAATGAGCAGTTCTTC
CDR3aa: CASSVLAAMYNEQFF

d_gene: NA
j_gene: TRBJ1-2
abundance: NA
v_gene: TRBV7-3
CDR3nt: TGTGCCAGCAGCTTAAACCCCCAAGGACGGGGCCCGGATGGCTGCACCTTC
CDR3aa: CASSLNPQGRGPDGCTF

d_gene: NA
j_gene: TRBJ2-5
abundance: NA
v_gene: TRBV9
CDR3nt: TGTGCCAGCAGCGTAGTTTCTGGTTCCGAGACCCAGTACTTC
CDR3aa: CASSVVSGSETQYF

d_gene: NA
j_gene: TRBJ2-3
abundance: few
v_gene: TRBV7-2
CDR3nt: TGTGCCAGCAGCTTAGACTGGGGGACCACAGATACGCAGTATTTT
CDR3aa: CASSLDWGTTDTQYF

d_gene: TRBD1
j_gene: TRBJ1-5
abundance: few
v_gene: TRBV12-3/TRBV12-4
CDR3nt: TGTGCCAGCAGTTTCTGGGACAGGGGACTCAATCAGCCCCAGCATTTT
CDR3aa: CASSFWDRGLNQPQHF

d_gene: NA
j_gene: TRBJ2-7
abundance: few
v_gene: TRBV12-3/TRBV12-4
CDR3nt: TGTGCCAACAAAGGGATCCCCTACGAGCAGTACTTC
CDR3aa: CANKGIPYEQYF

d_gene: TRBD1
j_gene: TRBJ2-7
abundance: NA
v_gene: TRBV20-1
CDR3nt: TGCAGTGCTTCTCGGACAGGGGGATCCTACGAGCAGTACTTC
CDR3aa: CSASRTGGSYEQYF

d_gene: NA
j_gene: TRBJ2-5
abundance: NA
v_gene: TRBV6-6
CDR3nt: TGTGCCAGCAGGGGTCAGCTGGGTGAGACCCAGTACTTC
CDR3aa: CASRGQLGETQYF

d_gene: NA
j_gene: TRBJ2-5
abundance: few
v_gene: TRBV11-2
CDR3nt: TGTGCCAGCAGCTTAACCCCAGCCGCTCAAGAGACCCAGTACTTC
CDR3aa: CASSLTPAAQETQYF

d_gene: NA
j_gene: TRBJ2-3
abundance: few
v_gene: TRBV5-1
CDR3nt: TGCGCCAGCAGCTCCACCGGCGGGGGCAACACAGATACGCAGTATTTT
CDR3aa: CASSSTGGGNTDTQYF

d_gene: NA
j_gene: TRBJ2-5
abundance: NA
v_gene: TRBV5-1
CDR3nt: TGCGCCAGCAGCTTGTCCTCCATATCCCAAGAGACCCAGTACTTC
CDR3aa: CASSLSSISQETQYF

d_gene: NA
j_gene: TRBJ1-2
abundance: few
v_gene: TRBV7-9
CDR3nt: TGTGCCAGCAGCTTACAGGGATTTCCAGCTAACTATGGCTACACCTTC
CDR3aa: CASSLQGFPANYGYTF

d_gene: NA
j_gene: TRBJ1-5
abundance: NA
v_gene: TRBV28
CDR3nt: TGTGCCAGCAAAACGAGGGAATATAGCAATCAGCCCCAGCATTTT
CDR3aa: CASKTREYSNQPQHF

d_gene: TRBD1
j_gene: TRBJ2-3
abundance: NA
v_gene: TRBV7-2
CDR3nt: TGTGCCAGCAGCCTGATACAGGGGAGAGTAGTTACGCAGTATTTT
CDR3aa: CASSLIQGRVVTQYF

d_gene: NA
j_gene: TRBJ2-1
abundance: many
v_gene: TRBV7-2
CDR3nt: TGTGCCAGCAGCCCCCCAGGGCTAGACAATGAGCAGTTCTTC
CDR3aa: CASSPPGLDNEQFF

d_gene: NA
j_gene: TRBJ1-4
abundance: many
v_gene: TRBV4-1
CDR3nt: TGCGCCAGCAGCCAAACGGACAGTGAAAAACTGTTTTTT
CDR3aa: CASSQTDSEKLFF